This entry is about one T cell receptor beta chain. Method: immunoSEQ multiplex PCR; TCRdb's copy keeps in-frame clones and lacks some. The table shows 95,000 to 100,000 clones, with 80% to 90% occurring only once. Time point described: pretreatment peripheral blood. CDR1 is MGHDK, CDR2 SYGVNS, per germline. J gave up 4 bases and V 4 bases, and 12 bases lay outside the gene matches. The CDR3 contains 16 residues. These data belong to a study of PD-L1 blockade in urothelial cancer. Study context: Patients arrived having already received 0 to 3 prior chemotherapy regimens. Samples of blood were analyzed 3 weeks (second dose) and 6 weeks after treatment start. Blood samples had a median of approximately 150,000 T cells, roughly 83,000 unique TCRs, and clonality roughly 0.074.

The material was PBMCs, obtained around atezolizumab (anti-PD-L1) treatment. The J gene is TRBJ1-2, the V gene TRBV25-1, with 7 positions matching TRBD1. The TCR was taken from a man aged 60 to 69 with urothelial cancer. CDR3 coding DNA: TGTGCCAGCAGTGCCTCAGACAGGGAATCTAGCTATGGCTACACCTTC. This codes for CASSASDRESSYGYTF.